This is a list of T cell receptor beta chains from one sample in a study of blood T cell repertoires in COVID-19. This table comes from immunoSEQ multiplex PCR, and its TCRdb copy is limited to in-frame clones, with some not included. The sample records 250,000 to 350,000 clones, about 90% being singletons. Sequencing input: peripheral blood. Receptors originate from a woman in her 50s who had recovered from COVID-19. The CDR3 runs from the conserved cysteine through the conserved F or W. Fields, in order: D gene, clone size, V gene, J gene, CDR3 DNA, CDR3 protein. The D gene is left open where the match is weak. Where a row states a size, it is once, few, many or the class of an expanded clone; other rows omit it.

d_gene: -; abundance: once; v_gene: TRBV27; j_gene: TRBJ1-4; CDR3nt: TGTGCCAGCGCCGGGAGTACTAATGAAAAACTGTTTTTT; CDR3aa: CASAGSTNEKLFF
d_gene: -; abundance: -; v_gene: TRBV5-5; j_gene: TRBJ1-5; CDR3nt: TGTGCCAGCAGCTTGGAGGAGGGGAAAGCGCCCCAGCATTTT; CDR3aa: CASSLEEGKAPQHF
d_gene: TRBD2; abundance: -; v_gene: TRBV28; j_gene: TRBJ2-7; CDR3nt: TGTGCCAGCAGTCCACCCCGCTGGCGGGAGGGATTCTACGAGCAGTACTTC; CDR3aa: CASSPPRWREGFYEQYF
d_gene: -; abundance: few; v_gene: TRBV6-2/TRBV6-3; j_gene: TRBJ2-1; CDR3nt: TGTGCCAGCAGTTCCGACATCGCTGAGCAGTTCTTC; CDR3aa: CASSSDIAEQFF
d_gene: TRBD2; abundance: -; v_gene: TRBV5-4; j_gene: TRBJ2-5; CDR3nt: TGTGCCAGCAGCTCCCGACTAGCGGGGCAGCAGGAGACCCAGTACTTC; CDR3aa: CASSSRLAGQQETQYF
d_gene: TRBD2; abundance: few; v_gene: TRBV9; j_gene: TRBJ2-2; CDR3nt: TGTGCCAGCAGCGCTAGCGGGGGGTCGAACACCGGGGAGCTGTTTTTT; CDR3aa: CASSASGGSNTGELFF
d_gene: -; abundance: -; v_gene: TRBV6-1; j_gene: TRBJ1-2; CDR3nt: TGTGCCAGCAGTGAAAGGGGCGGAACGGATGGCTACACCTTC; CDR3aa: CASSERGGTDGYTF
d_gene: -; abundance: once; v_gene: TRBV5-5; j_gene: TRBJ1-5; CDR3nt: TGTGCCAGCAGCTTGGAAGGGGTAGAGCCCCAGCATTTT; CDR3aa: CASSLEGVEPQHF
d_gene: TRBD1; abundance: -; v_gene: TRBV27; j_gene: TRBJ2-1; CDR3nt: TGTGCCAGCCAGGACAGGGGGTCCTACAATGAGCAGTTCTTC; CDR3aa: CASQDRGSYNEQFF
d_gene: TRBD1; abundance: -; v_gene: TRBV10-3; j_gene: TRBJ1-1; CDR3nt: TGTGCCATCAAGTCGGCGACAGGGGAACTGCGGGACACTGAAGCTTTCTTT; CDR3aa: CAIKSATGELRDTEAFF
d_gene: -; abundance: -; v_gene: TRBV20-1; j_gene: TRBJ1-2; CDR3nt: TGCAGTGCTCGCCGAGCGGGTGGCTACACCTTC; CDR3aa: CSARRAGGYTF
d_gene: -; abundance: -; v_gene: TRBV7-2; j_gene: TRBJ1-1; CDR3nt: TGTGCCAGCAGCCGGCAGGCGATGAACACTGAAGCTTTCTTT; CDR3aa: CASSRQAMNTEAFF
d_gene: TRBD1; abundance: once; v_gene: TRBV5-1; j_gene: TRBJ2-2; CDR3nt: TGCGCCAGCAGCTCCGGGACAGAACCGAACACCGGGGAGCTGTTTTTT; CDR3aa: CASSSGTEPNTGELFF
d_gene: -; abundance: -; v_gene: TRBV12-3/TRBV12-4; j_gene: TRBJ1-5; CDR3nt: TGTGCCAGCAGTACCAGGGGAAATCAGCCCCAGCATTTT; CDR3aa: CASSTRGNQPQHF
d_gene: -; abundance: -; v_gene: TRBV30; j_gene: TRBJ1-5; CDR3nt: TGTGCCTGGAGTCAACCAGGGGTTTGGAGTCAGCCCCAGCATTTT; CDR3aa: CAWSQPGVWSQPQHF
d_gene: TRBD1; abundance: -; v_gene: TRBV6-1; j_gene: TRBJ1-1; CDR3nt: TGTGCCAGCAGGGAAGGGACAGCTCAGAACACTGAAGCTTTCTTT; CDR3aa: CASREGTAQNTEAFF
d_gene: -; abundance: -; v_gene: TRBV7-9; j_gene: TRBJ2-5; CDR3nt: TGTGCCAGCAGCTTAGTATTTTCGGAGACCCAGTACTTC; CDR3aa: CASSLVFSETQYF
d_gene: -; abundance: -; v_gene: TRBV7-2; j_gene: TRBJ1-2; CDR3nt: TGTGCCAGCAGCTTAGCCCCGCGGGGGGTGGATGGTGGTGGCTACACCTTC; CDR3aa: CASSLAPRGVDGGGYTF
d_gene: -; abundance: -; v_gene: TRBV30; j_gene: TRBJ1-1; CDR3nt: TGTGCCTGGGGGGGCGGGAGTGAAGCTTTCTTT; CDR3aa: CAWGGGSEAFF
d_gene: TRBD1; abundance: -; v_gene: TRBV30; j_gene: TRBJ1-2; CDR3nt: TGTGCCTGGAGTCAGGGGGAGTTGTATGGCTACACCTTC; CDR3aa: CAWSQGELYGYTF
d_gene: TRBD2; abundance: -; v_gene: TRBV7-2; j_gene: TRBJ2-4; CDR3nt: TGTGCCAGCACCCTGGGGGGGGTCGGGAACATTCAGTACTTC; CDR3aa: CASTLGGVGNIQYF
d_gene: TRBD1; abundance: -; v_gene: TRBV5-4; j_gene: TRBJ1-2; CDR3nt: TGTGCCAGCAGCTTTCGACCGGGACAGGGGGGGGTTGGCTACACCTTC; CDR3aa: CASSFRPGQGGVGYTF
d_gene: -; abundance: -; v_gene: TRBV29-1; j_gene: TRBJ1-4; CDR3nt: TGCAGCTCGCGGGATGTTAATGAAAAACTGTTTTTT; CDR3aa: CSSRDVNEKLFF
d_gene: TRBD1; abundance: -; v_gene: TRBV5-1; j_gene: TRBJ2-7; CDR3nt: TGCGCCAGCAGCTCCGGACAGGGGCGCAACTACGAGCAGTACTTC; CDR3aa: CASSSGQGRNYEQYF
d_gene: TRBD2; abundance: -; v_gene: TRBV11-2; j_gene: TRBJ2-3; CDR3nt: TGTGCCAGCAGCCTAGGACTAGCGGGAACTAGCACAGATACGCAGTATTTT; CDR3aa: CASSLGLAGTSTDTQYF
d_gene: -; abundance: -; v_gene: TRBV5-6; j_gene: TRBJ2-4; CDR3nt: TGTGCCAGCAGCCATAAAGGGGTAGCCAAAAACATTCAGTACTTC; CDR3aa: CASSHKGVAKNIQYF
d_gene: TRBD1; abundance: -; v_gene: TRBV12-3/TRBV12-4; j_gene: TRBJ1-2; CDR3nt: TGTGCCAGCAGCCGACAGGGTCTTGGCTACACCTTC; CDR3aa: CASSRQGLGYTF
d_gene: -; abundance: -; v_gene: TRBV9; j_gene: TRBJ2-1; CDR3nt: TGTGCCAGCAGCCCCCAAGCCAATGAGCAGTTCTTC; CDR3aa: CASSPQANEQFF
d_gene: -; abundance: -; v_gene: TRBV4-1; j_gene: TRBJ1-1; CDR3nt: TGCGCCAGCAGCCCTTTGGCCAACACTGAAGCTTTCTTT; CDR3aa: CASSPLANTEAFF
d_gene: -; abundance: -; v_gene: TRBV5-4; j_gene: TRBJ2-5; CDR3nt: TGTGCCAGCAGCTTGGGAGGGAGCGCCAACGGTGGGGAGACCCAGTACTTC; CDR3aa: CASSLGGSANGGETQYF
d_gene: -; abundance: -; v_gene: TRBV7-2; j_gene: TRBJ2-7; CDR3nt: TGTGCCAGCAGCTTTTCACAGTCCTACGAGCAGTACTTC; CDR3aa: CASSFSQSYEQYF
d_gene: TRBD1; abundance: -; v_gene: TRBV6-5; j_gene: TRBJ1-5; CDR3nt: TGTGCCAGCAGTTACACGACAGGGGAGGACCAGCCCCAGCATTTT; CDR3aa: CASSYTTGEDQPQHF
d_gene: TRBD2; abundance: -; v_gene: TRBV7-2; j_gene: TRBJ2-5; CDR3nt: TGTGCCAGCAGCTTAAGCGGGGGGGAGAAAGAGACCCAGTACTTC; CDR3aa: CASSLSGGEKETQYF
d_gene: TRBD2; abundance: -; v_gene: TRBV7-9; j_gene: TRBJ2-2; CDR3nt: TGTGCCAGCAGCCCAGGGACTAGAATGAACACCGGGGAGCTGTTTTTT; CDR3aa: CASSPGTRMNTGELFF
d_gene: -; abundance: -; v_gene: TRBV11-2; j_gene: TRBJ2-1; CDR3nt: TGTGCCAGCAGCTTGGGTCTAGAAAATGAGCAGTTCTTC; CDR3aa: CASSLGLENEQFF
d_gene: TRBD1; abundance: -; v_gene: TRBV15; j_gene: TRBJ1-1; CDR3nt: TGTGCCACCAGCCAGACAGGGTTTGGCACTGAAGCTTTCTTT; CDR3aa: CATSQTGFGTEAFF
d_gene: -; abundance: -; v_gene: TRBV18; j_gene: TRBJ2-1; CDR3nt: TGTGCCAGCTCACGTTTGGGGCCAGGTGGCTCCTACAATGAGCAGTTCTTC; CDR3aa: CASSRLGPGGSYNEQFF
d_gene: -; abundance: -; v_gene: TRBV7-8; j_gene: TRBJ2-1; CDR3nt: TGTGCCAGCAGCCCCGCAGGGTACTCTTACAATGAGCAGTTCTTC; CDR3aa: CASSPAGYSYNEQFF
d_gene: TRBD2; abundance: -; v_gene: TRBV28; j_gene: TRBJ2-4; CDR3nt: TGTGCCAGCAGTCCCCGGGGTAGCGGGAGTTTAGGTAACATTCAGTACTTC; CDR3aa: CASSPRGSGSLGNIQYF
d_gene: -; abundance: few; v_gene: TRBV7-2; j_gene: TRBJ2-1; CDR3nt: TGTGCCAGCAGCAACACTGTGACGGACAGAGCGTACAATGAGCAGTTCTTC; CDR3aa: CASSNTVTDRAYNEQFF
d_gene: TRBD1; abundance: -; v_gene: TRBV5-1; j_gene: TRBJ1-4; CDR3nt: TGCGCCAGCAGCTTCCTCGCGACAGGGCCAGCCCCCCGAGCAACTAATGAAAAACTGTTTTTT; CDR3aa: CASSFLATGPAPRATNEKLFF
d_gene: TRBD2; abundance: -; v_gene: TRBV11-2; j_gene: TRBJ2-1; CDR3nt: TGTGCCAGCAGCCGGGCTAGCGGGAGGACCTCGGGGGACAATGAGCAGTTCTTC; CDR3aa: CASSRASGRTSGDNEQFF